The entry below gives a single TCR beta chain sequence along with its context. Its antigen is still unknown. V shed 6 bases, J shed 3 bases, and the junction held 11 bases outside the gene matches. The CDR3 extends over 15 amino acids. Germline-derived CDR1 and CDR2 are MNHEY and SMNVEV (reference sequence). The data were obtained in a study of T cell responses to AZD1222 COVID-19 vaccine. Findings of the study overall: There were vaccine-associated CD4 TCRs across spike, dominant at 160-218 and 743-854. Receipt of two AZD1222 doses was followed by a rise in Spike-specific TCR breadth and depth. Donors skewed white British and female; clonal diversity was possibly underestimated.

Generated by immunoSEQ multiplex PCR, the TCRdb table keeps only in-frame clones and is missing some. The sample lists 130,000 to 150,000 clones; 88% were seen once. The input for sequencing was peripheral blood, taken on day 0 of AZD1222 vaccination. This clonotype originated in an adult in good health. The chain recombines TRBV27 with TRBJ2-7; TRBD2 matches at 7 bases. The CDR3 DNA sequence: TGTGCCAGCAGGGTAATAGCGGGTGGCCTCTACGAGCAGTACTTC. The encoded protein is CASRVIAGGLYEQYF.